These 21 T cell receptor beta chains were all obtained from the same sample, sequenced in a study of blood T cell repertoires in COVID-19 (dated by TCRdb to about 2020). The method behind the library was the immunoSEQ multiplex PCR assay. In TCRdb, the immuneACCESS table is reduced to in-frame sequences with V and J assigned. These tables do not hold every clone; where another copy was compared, an unresolved V gene accounts for under half, and the others remain unexplained. The sample contains under 300,000 clones, more than 70% of them found a single time. The ten most abundant clones make up just under 1% of the sample. Sequencing was carried out using peripheral blood. These receptors all stem from a woman in her thirties or forties who had recovered from COVID-19.

J is TRBJ2-2 and V is TRBV11-3; 8 positions agree with TRBD1. This CDR3 has 16 amino acids. V trimming: 1 base; J trimming: 2 bases; junction bases outside the gene matches: 3. CDR1 is SGHNT, CDR2 YENEEA, per germline. CDR3 DNA: TGTGCCAGCAGCTTAGTGGGACAGGCTAACACCGGGGAGCTGTTTTTT. Its translation: CASSLVGQANTGELFF.

This sequence joins TRBV18 and TRBJ1-2, with D perhaps matching TRBD1 (6 bases). CDR1 and CDR2 from the germline V gene are KGHSH and LQKENI. This CDR3 has 14 amino acids. Trimming took 3 bases from V and 6 from J, leaving 14 bases between them. The CDR3 DNA reads as TGTGCCAGCTCACCGAATCGGGACACCAATGGCTACACCTTC. Translation gives CASSPNRDTNGYTF.

This rearrangement joins TRBV7-9 to TRBJ1-2, with 12 bases lining up with TRBD1. The CDR3 has 17 amino acids. Unmatched junction bases numbered 8, after V lost 6 bases and J lost 0 bases. Germline V lookup: CDR1 SEHNR, CDR2 FQNEAQ (reference sequence). CDR3 nucleotide sequence: TGTGCCAGCAGACCGGGACAGGGGGCCCAAGCTAACTATGGCTACACCTTC. Its translation: CASRPGQGAQANYGYTF.

The CDR3 sequence: CASSYSRGGRGYTF. The CDR3 region has the DNA TGTGCCAGCAGTTACTCCCGGGGTGGTAGGGGCTACACCTTC. The gene calls are TRBV6-5 and TRBJ1-2; D remains unclear. Trimming stripped 0 bases from V and 8 bases from J, with 13 bases between. Per the germline V gene, CDR1 is MNHEY and CDR2 is SVGAGI. This CDR3 spans 14 amino acids.

This rearrangement joins TRBV7-8 to TRBJ1-5; D is unclear. Trimming took off 2 bases at V and 11 bases at J, with 10 bases between the two ends. The germline gives CDR1 SGHVS, CDR2 FQNEAQ. The CDR3 length is 12 residues. CDR3 amino acids: CASSLWAGTQHF. CDR3 DNA sequence: TGTGCCAGCAGCTTATGGGCTGGCACCCAGCATTTT.

About this clone itself: Other DNA sequences in this specimen translate into the identical CDR3. This rearrangement joins TRBV19 to TRBJ2-1; 10 bases match TRBD2. CDR1 is LNHDA, CDR2 SQIVND, per germline (reference sequence). There are 14 residues in the CDR3. Unmatched junction bases numbered 5, after V lost 3 bases and J lost 9 bases. DNA of the CDR3: TGTGCCAGTAGTATGGCTAGCGGGAGAGGTGAGCAGTTCTTC. This translates into CASSMASGRGEQFF. The full variable domain, with the rest looked up from reference TRBV19 and TRBJ2-1, is DGGITQSPKYLFRKEGQNVTLSCEQNLNHDAMYWYRQDPGQGLRLIYYSQIVNDFQKGDIAEGYSVSREKKESFPLTVTSAQKNPTAFYLCASSMASGRGEQFFGPGTRLTVL.

This clone was detected a few times. The J gene is TRBJ2-3, the V gene TRBV5-5; 8 nucleotides align to TRBD2. Germline V lookup: CDR1 SGHKS, CDR2 YYEKEE (reference sequence). This CDR3 has 14 amino acids. The junction had 5 bases not matched to a gene; V was cut back by 0 bases and J by 8 bases. The CDR3 loop is CASSLEGTSGTQYF. DNA of the CDR3: TGTGCCAGCAGCTTGGAGGGGACTAGTGGTACGCAGTATTTT.

This clone was counted a single time. The genes are TRBV7-2 and TRBJ1-5, with D tentatively TRBD1 (6 bases). CDR3 length: 15 amino acids. CDR1 is SGHTA, CDR2 FQGNSA, per germline. V lost 0 bases, J lost 3 bases, and 9 bases lay in between. CDR3 nucleotides: TGTGCCAGCAGCTTAGCAGGGGGTAACAATCAGCCCCAGCATTTT. This gives the protein CASSLAGGNNQPQHF.

V and J are TRBV5-3 and TRBJ2-2, with 7 bases aligning to TRBD1. TRBV5-3 is an ORF, with its function uncertain. The CDR3 contains 16 residues. Trimming removed 7 bases from V and 0 bases from J; junction bases left unmatched: 9. CDR3 sequence (DNA): TGTGCCAGACACCACTGGCAGGGGGCGAACACCGGGGAGCTGTTTTTT. As protein: CARHHWQGANTGELFF.

The chain recombines TRBV7-2 with TRBJ1-4; D gene unclear. Germline CDR1 and CDR2: SGHTA and FQGNSA. The V end lost 1 base, the J end lost 0 bases, and 9 bases lay between the germline ends. The CDR3 totals 16 residues. The CDR3 DNA reads TGTGCCAGCAGCTTAGGAGGGTCACCAACTAATGAAAAACTGTTTTTT. This gives the protein CASSLGGSPTNEKLFF.

The V gene is TRBV2, the J gene TRBJ2-1; D remains ambiguous. CDR1 and CDR2 (germline): SNHLY, FYNNEI. Trimming removed 7 bases from V and 0 bases from J, with 10 bases in between. The CDR3 has 14 residues. The CDR3 coding sequence is TGTGCCAGCACTCTCTTGGCCTCCTACAATGAGCAGTTCTTC. The encoded protein is CASTLLASYNEQFF.

The chain has TRBV18 and TRBJ1-1, with 8 bases identical to TRBD1. V shed 5 bases, J shed 4 bases, and the junction held 12 bases outside the gene matches. The CDR3 contains 16 residues. Germline values: CDR1 KGHSH, CDR2 LQKENI. The CDR3 region is CASSTGQGARGTEAFF. CDR3 in DNA: TGTGCCAGCTCAACGGGGCAGGGGGCAAGAGGCACTGAAGCTTTCTTT.

The rearrangement links TRBV28 to TRBJ1-1, with D unresolved. V dropped 8 bases and J dropped 0 bases, with 10 bases sitting between them. The V gene's germline CDR1 is MDHEN and CDR2 SYDVKM. The CDR3 extends over 13 amino acids. The CDR3 region is CASVAPVNTEAFF. For the CDR3, the DNA is TGTGCCAGCGTCGCGCCGGTGAACACTGAAGCTTTCTTT.

V and J are TRBV4-3 and TRBJ2-7, with TRBD2 as a possible D gene (7 bases). This CDR3 contains 16 residues. Germline V gives CDR1 LGHNA, CDR2 YSLEER. V was trimmed by 0 bases and J by 4 bases, leaving 16 bases between them. The CDR3 sequence is CASSQDSRGAGYEQYF. The CDR3 DNA sequence: TGCGCCAGCAGCCAAGATTCACGGGGGGCAGGGTACGAGCAGTACTTC.

The CDR3 region is CASSPRTSGHSYNEQFF. Written as DNA, the CDR3 is TGTGCCAGCAGCCCGCGGACTAGCGGACACTCCTACAATGAGCAGTTCTTC. The chain couples TRBV11-2 to TRBJ2-1, with 10 positions matching TRBD2. CDR1 and CDR2 (germline): SGHAT, FQNNGV. CDR3 length equals 17 residues. V shed 5 bases, J shed 0 bases, and the junction held 7 bases outside the gene matches.

J is TRBJ1-2 and V is TRBV3-1 (or the pseudogene TRBV3-2); weak D call: TRBD1 (6 bases). Trimming took 1 base from V and 7 from J, leaving 10 bases between them. This CDR3 has 13 amino acids. Germline V gene lookup returns CDR1 LGHDT and CDR2 YNNKEL (reference sequence). Here the CDR3 reads CASSQVAGAGYTF. The CDR3 nucleotides are TGTGCCAGCAGCCAAGTAGCAGGGGCTGGCTACACCTTC.

The V gene is TRBV9, the J gene TRBJ1-2, with a possible D match to TRBD1 (5 bases). The CDR3 consists of 14 residues. V was trimmed by 0 bases and J by 3 bases, leaving 9 bases between them. Germline V gene lookup returns CDR1 SGDLS and CDR2 YYNGEE. Here the CDR3 reads CASSVAAGHYGYTF. CDR3 nucleotide sequence: TGTGCCAGCAGCGTAGCGGCAGGGCACTATGGCTACACCTTC.

CDR3 sequence reads: CAWSVSGRDYGYTF. The CDR3 DNA sequence: TGTGCCTGGAGTGTATCGGGAAGGGACTATGGCTACACCTTC. The genes are TRBV30 and TRBJ1-2, with no clear D. Trimming removed 0 bases from V and 3 bases from J, with 11 bases in between. Germline assignment: CDR1 GTSNPN and CDR2 SVGIG (reference sequence). CDR3 size: 14 residues.

The chain uses TRBV6-5 and TRBJ2-2, with 10 bases identical to TRBD1. CDR1 and CDR2 from the germline V gene are MNHEY and SVGAGI. This CDR3 has 15 amino acids. The V gene end was trimmed by 6 bases and the J gene end by 4 bases; junction bases not matched to a gene: 5. The CDR3, as DNA: TGTGCCAGCAGCAGACAGGGGGCAGGCACCGGGGAGCTGTTTTTT. The encoded protein is CASSRQGAGTGELFF.

The rearrangement joins TRBV7-6 to TRBJ2-3; D is unclear. CDR3 length: 15 amino acids. Deletions cut 1 base from V and 1 base from J, with 9 bases between. The V gene's germline CDR1 is SGHVS and CDR2 FNYEAQ. The CDR3 is CASSLGALGTDTQYF. The CDR3 nucleotides read TGTGCCAGCAGCTTAGGGGCTCTGGGCACAGATACGCAGTATTTT.

Here the CDR3 DNA reads TGTGCCAGTAGTATCGGAGATACGCAGTATTTT. Residues: CASSIGDTQYF. The chain joins TRBV19 to TRBJ2-3, with D hard to call. The V gene lost 3 bases and the J gene lost 5 bases, with 3 bases spanning the gap. The CDR3 has 11 amino acids. CDR1 and CDR2 from the germline V gene are LNHDA and SQIVND (reference sequence).